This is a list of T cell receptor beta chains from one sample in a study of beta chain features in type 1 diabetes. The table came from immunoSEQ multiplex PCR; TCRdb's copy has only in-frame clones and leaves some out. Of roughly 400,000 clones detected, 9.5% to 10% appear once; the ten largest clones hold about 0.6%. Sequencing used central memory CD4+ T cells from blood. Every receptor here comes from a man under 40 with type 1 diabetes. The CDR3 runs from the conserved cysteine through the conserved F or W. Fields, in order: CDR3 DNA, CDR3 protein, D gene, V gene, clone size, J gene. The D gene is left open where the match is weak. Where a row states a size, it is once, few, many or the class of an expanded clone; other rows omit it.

TGTGCCAGCAGCCGCGGGACTAGCGGGAGCCATGAGCAGTTCTTC,CASSRGTSGSHEQFF,TRBD2,TRBV11-2,few,TRBJ2-1
TGTGCCAGCAGCTTGGGTCTCCAAGATTACAATGAGCAGTTCTTC,CASSLGLQDYNEQFF,-,TRBV11-3,many,TRBJ2-1
TGTGCCAGTAGTATCGGCGGGGGAGGGGTCCTGCCCCAGCATTTT,CASSIGGGGVLPQHF,-,TRBV19,-,TRBJ1-5
TGCGCCAGCAGCTTGGATAGGTTATTACAAGAGACCCAGTACTTC,CASSLDRLLQETQYF,-,TRBV5-1,-,TRBJ2-5
TGTGCCAGCAGCGGACTTGGGGAGACCCAGTACTTC,CASSGLGETQYF,-,TRBV10-3,-,TRBJ2-5
TGTGCCACCAGCAGAGATCCTTCAGGGTACTACGAGCAGTACTTC,CATSRDPSGYYEQYF,-,TRBV15,-,TRBJ2-7
TGCGCCAGCAGCCAAGATGGTCAGCCCCAGCATTTT,CASSQDGQPQHF,-,TRBV4-1,few,TRBJ1-5
TGTGCCAGCACCCCTCAACCGGGCCCCGCCTCCTACGAGCAGTACTTC,CASTPQPGPASYEQYF,-,TRBV2,-,TRBJ2-7
TGTGCCAGCAGTCGGGGGAACACCGGGGAGCTGTTTTTT,CASSRGNTGELFF,-,TRBV6-6,few,TRBJ2-2
TGTGCCACCAGCAGATACCCCTCGACCGACAGGAATCAAGAGACCCAGTACTTC,CATSRYPSTDRNQETQYF,-,TRBV15,many,TRBJ2-5
TGTGCCAGCAGTGAAGGACCGGGAGATACGCAGTATTTT,CASSEGPGDTQYF,-,TRBV2,few,TRBJ2-3
TGCGCCACGAATGAGGACAGGGGTTCCGGGGAGCTGTTTTTT,CATNEDRGSGELFF,TRBD1,TRBV5-1,few,TRBJ2-2
TGTGCCAGCAGCGAGAGGGGGCAGGGAGGCACTGAAGCTTTCTTT,CASSERGQGGTEAFF,TRBD1,TRBV9,few,TRBJ1-1
TGTGCCAGCAGCACAGAGGGGACTCAGGGGAAGATTCAGTACTTC,CASSTEGTQGKIQYF,-,TRBV7-2,many,TRBJ2-4
TGTGCCAGCTCGGGACTAGCGGTCTACAATGAGCAGTTCTTC,CASSGLAVYNEQFF,TRBD2,TRBV19,many,TRBJ2-1
TGCGCCAGCAGCCAAGCATTTGGGGCTGTCACCTACGAGCAGTACTTC,CASSQAFGAVTYEQYF,-,TRBV4-1,-,TRBJ2-7
TGTGCCAGCAGTAGCCGGCGGGGGGAAACCAAAAACATTCAGTACTTC,CASSSRRGETKNIQYF,TRBD2,TRBV6-6,-,TRBJ2-4
TGTGCCAGCAGCCGGCAGGGGAACTATGGCTACACCTTC,CASSRQGNYGYTF,-,TRBV7-2,-,TRBJ1-2
TGTGCCAGCAGTGCCGGAGGGCCCGGTCAGCCCCAGCATTTT,CASSAGGPGQPQHF,-,TRBV27,few,TRBJ1-5
TGTGCCAGCAGTTCGTGGACAGCTTATGGCTACACCTTC,CASSSWTAYGYTF,-,TRBV7-2,few,TRBJ1-2
TGTGCCAGCAGCTTACTAGAGTTCTCCACGGGTGGCTACACCTTC,CASSLLEFSTGGYTF,-,TRBV11-1,-,TRBJ1-2
TGTGCCAGCAGCTCGTTCCAGGGTATAGGGCTGTACTTC,CASSSFQGIGLYF,-,TRBV7-6,-,TRBJ2-7
TGTGCCAGCAGTTTATTGTTGACAGGGGGAGGCTACGAGCAGTACTTC,CASSLLLTGGGYEQYF,TRBD1,TRBV28,-,TRBJ2-7
TGTGCCAGCAGTTTTTTTCGTAGGGAGGAAAACACTGAAGCTTTCTTT,CASSFFRREENTEAFF,-,TRBV28,-,TRBJ1-1
TGCGCCAGCAGCCAAGGGCTAGCGCATTTCCCCGAGCAGTACTTC,CASSQGLAHFPEQYF,-,TRBV4-1,few,TRBJ2-7
TGTGCCAGCAGCTTAGGAGGGACTAGCGGGACCCAGTACTTC,CASSLGGTSGTQYF,TRBD2,TRBV11-2,-,TRBJ2-5
TGCGCCAGCAGCTCAGGCGGGAGTGGGCAAGAGACCCAGTACTTC,CASSSGGSGQETQYF,TRBD2,TRBV5-1,-,TRBJ2-5
TGTGCCAGCAGCCAGCGGTATGAAAAACTGTTTTTT,CASSQRYEKLFF,-,TRBV7-9,many,TRBJ1-4
TGCGCCAGCAGCCCCCACTCCGAGGACAGATTCTACGAGCAGTACTTC,CASSPHSEDRFYEQYF,-,TRBV5-1,few,TRBJ2-7
TGTGCCAGCAGCTCACAGGGTGGGACTGAAGCTTTCTTT,CASSSQGGTEAFF,-,TRBV7-9,few,TRBJ1-1
TGTGCCAGCAGCTTCCGACAGGCTGGGGGCTACACCTTC,CASSFRQAGGYTF,-,TRBV7-9,once,TRBJ1-2
TGTGCCAGCAGTGCCTGGACAGGAGCCTACGAGCAGTACTTC,CASSAWTGAYEQYF,TRBD1,TRBV25-1,few,TRBJ2-7
TGTGCCAGCAGCTACCAACGAGGGGCCAACACTGAAGCTTTCTTT,CASSYQRGANTEAFF,-,TRBV28,-,TRBJ1-1
TGTGCCAGCAGCTTAGAAGGGACAGGGGGCTATCAGCCCCAGCATTTT,CASSLEGTGGYQPQHF,TRBD1,TRBV11-2,-,TRBJ1-5
TGTGCCAGTGCCAGGGACAGGAGTAATGAAAAACTGTTTTTT,CASARDRSNEKLFF,TRBD1,TRBV27,few,TRBJ1-4
TGTGCCAGCTCCAGACTAGGGGACGACAATGAGCAGTTCTTC,CASSRLGDDNEQFF,-,TRBV27,-,TRBJ2-1
TGTGCCAGCAGGAACCAAGGGTTCGCAGATACGCAGTATTTT,CASRNQGFADTQYF,-,TRBV5-4,few,TRBJ2-3
TGTGCCAGCAGCCTTTACGGGGTAGCGGGAGACAGCGAGCAGTACTTC,CASSLYGVAGDSEQYF,TRBD2,TRBV7-6,-,TRBJ2-7
TGTGCCAGCAGCTTAGCGACTAGCGGGCCGGGTGAGCAGTACTTC,CASSLATSGPGEQYF,TRBD2,TRBV7-2,few,TRBJ2-7
TGTGCCAGCAGTTCCCCGGGACAGAACACTGAAGCTTTCTTT,CASSSPGQNTEAFF,-,TRBV28,few,TRBJ1-1
TGTGCCAGCAGTTCAGGGGGCGAGATGGACACTGAAGCTTTCTTT,CASSSGGEMDTEAFF,TRBD1,TRBV5-4,-,TRBJ1-1
TGTGCCAGCAGGCGGGAGGGCCGGGGGGATACGCAGTATTTT,CASRREGRGDTQYF,TRBD2,TRBV27,few,TRBJ2-3
TGTGCCAGCAGTTTAAATCCCCCTTGGACAGGGGGAAACATTCAGTACTTC,CASSLNPPWTGGNIQYF,TRBD1,TRBV27,-,TRBJ2-4
TGTGCCTGGAGGAGGACAGGCCCCGAGGCAAAACTGTTTTTT,CAWRRTGPEAKLFF,TRBD1,TRBV30,-,TRBJ1-4
TGTGCCAGCAGCTTAGGAGCGGGAAGGGCCGGGGAGCTGTTTTTT,CASSLGAGRAGELFF,TRBD2,TRBV7-9,many,TRBJ2-2
TGTGCCAGCAGCCCGACAGGGGTTAGGGCAGATACGCAGTATTTT,CASSPTGVRADTQYF,TRBD1,TRBV6-6,few,TRBJ2-3
TGTGCCAGCAGTGGCACCGGGACAACGAATACGCAGTATTTT,CASSGTGTTNTQYF,-,TRBV6-1,-,TRBJ2-3
TGCGCCAGCAGCTCGGGGCAGGGAGAGGGCTACACCTTC,CASSSGQGEGYTF,-,TRBV5-1,-,TRBJ1-2